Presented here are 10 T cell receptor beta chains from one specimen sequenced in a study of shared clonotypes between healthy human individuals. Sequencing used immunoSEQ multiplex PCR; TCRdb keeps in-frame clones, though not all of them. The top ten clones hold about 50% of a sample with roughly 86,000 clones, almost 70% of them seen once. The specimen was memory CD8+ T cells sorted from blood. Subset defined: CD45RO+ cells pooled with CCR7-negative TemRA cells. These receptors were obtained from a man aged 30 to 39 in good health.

This CDR3 reads CASSFSMADTEAFF. For the CDR3, the DNA is TGTGCCAGCAGCTTCTCCATGGCGGACACTGAAGCTTTCTTT. The chain recombines TRBV7-2 with TRBJ1-1; D uncertain. Germline loops: CDR1 SGHTA, CDR2 FQGNSA. V gave up 3 bases and J gave up 3 bases, with 11 bases separating them. This CDR3 region has 14 residues.

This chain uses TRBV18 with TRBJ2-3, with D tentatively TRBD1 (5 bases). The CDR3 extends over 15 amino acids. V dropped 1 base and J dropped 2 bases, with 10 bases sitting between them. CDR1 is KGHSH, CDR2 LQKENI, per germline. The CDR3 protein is CASSPLDSPTDTQYF. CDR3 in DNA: TGTGCCAGCTCACCACTTGACAGCCCCACAGATACGCAGTATTTT.

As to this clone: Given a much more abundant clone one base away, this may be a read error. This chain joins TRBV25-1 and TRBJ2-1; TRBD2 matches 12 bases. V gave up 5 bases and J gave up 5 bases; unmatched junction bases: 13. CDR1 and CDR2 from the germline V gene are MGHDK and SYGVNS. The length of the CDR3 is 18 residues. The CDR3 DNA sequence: TGTGCCAGCAGTAACGTAGGGACTAGCGGGTCTGCAAACAATGAGCAGTTCTTC. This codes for CASSNVGTSGSANNEQFF.

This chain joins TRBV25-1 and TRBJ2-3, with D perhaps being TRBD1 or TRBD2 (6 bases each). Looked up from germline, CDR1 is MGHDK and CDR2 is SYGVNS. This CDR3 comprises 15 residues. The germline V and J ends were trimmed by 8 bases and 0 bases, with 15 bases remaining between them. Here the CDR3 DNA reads TGTGCCAGCTGGGGAAGGGGGGATAGCACAGATACGCAGTATTTT. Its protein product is CASWGRGDSTDTQYF. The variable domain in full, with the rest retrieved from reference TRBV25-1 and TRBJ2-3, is EADIYQTPRYLVIGTGKKITLECSQTMGHDKMYWYQQDPGMELHLIHYSYGVNSTEKGDLSSESTVSRIRTEHFPLTLESARPSHTSQYLCASWGRGDSTDTQYFGPGTRLTVL.

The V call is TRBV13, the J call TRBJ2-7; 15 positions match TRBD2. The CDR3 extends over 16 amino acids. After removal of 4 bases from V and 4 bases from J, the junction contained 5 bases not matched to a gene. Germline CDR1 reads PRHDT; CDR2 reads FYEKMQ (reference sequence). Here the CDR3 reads CASSSWGLAGGYEQYF. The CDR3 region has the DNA TGTGCCAGCAGCTCCTGGGGACTAGCGGGAGGATACGAGCAGTACTTC. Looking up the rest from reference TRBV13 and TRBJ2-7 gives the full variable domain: AAGVIQSPRHLIKEKRETATLKCYPIPRHDTVYWYQQGPGQDPQFLISFYEKMQSDKGSIPDRFSAQQFSDYHSELNMSSLELGDSALYFCASSSWGLAGGYEQYFGPGTRLTVT.

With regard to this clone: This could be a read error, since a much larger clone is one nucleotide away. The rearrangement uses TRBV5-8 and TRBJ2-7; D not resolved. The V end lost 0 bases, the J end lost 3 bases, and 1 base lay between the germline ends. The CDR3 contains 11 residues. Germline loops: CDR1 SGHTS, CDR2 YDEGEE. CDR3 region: CASSLGYEQYF. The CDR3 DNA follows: TGTGCCAGCAGCTTGGGCTACGAGCAGTACTTC.

The CDR3, as DNA: TGTGCCAGCAGCGTAGAGGCAGGGGTATCAAACACCATATATTTT. Its protein product is CASSVEAGVSNTIYF. This chain connects TRBV9 to TRBJ1-3; TRBD1 might be the D (6 bases). CDR1 is SGDLS and CDR2 is YYNGEE in the germline V gene. The V end was cut by 0 bases, the J end by 6 bases, with 13 bases between. The CDR3 runs 15 residues.

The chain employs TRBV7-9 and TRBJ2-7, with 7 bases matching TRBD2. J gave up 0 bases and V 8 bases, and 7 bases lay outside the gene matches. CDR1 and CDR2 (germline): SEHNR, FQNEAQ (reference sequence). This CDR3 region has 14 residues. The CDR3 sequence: CASWSGESSYEQYF. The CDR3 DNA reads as TGTGCCAGCTGGAGCGGGGAGAGCTCCTACGAGCAGTACTTC.

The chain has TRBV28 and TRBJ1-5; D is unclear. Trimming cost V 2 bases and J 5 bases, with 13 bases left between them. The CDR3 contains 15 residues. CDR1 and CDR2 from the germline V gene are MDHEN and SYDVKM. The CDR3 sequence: CASSLIRRDDQPQHF. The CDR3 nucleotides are TGTGCCAGCAGTTTAATCAGGCGGGATGATCAGCCCCAGCATTTT.

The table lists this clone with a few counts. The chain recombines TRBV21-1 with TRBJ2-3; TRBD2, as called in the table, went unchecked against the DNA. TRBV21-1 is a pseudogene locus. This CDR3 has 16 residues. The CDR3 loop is CASSKAAVPRTDTQYF. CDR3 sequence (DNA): TGTGCCAGCAGCAAAGCGGCGGTGCCGCGAACAGATACGCAGTATTTT.